This T cell receptor beta chain was captured in a study of cytomegalovirus exposure and HLA in healthy donors. Study conclusions and caveats: Under in vitro conditions, a few CMV-associated chains were confirmed as specific for CMV antigens. Equally common other TCR beta chains were less clonally expanded than HLA-associated ones, a later analysis found. The classifier was said to identify cytomegalovirus status with high specificity and sensitivity.

Losses at the gene ends were 1 base for V and 4 bases for J; bases not matched to a gene: 11. The CDR3 contains 18 residues. Germline CDR1 and CDR2: SGHRS and YFSETQ. This clone was observed once. Its antigen remains unidentified. The PCR was carried out with 60 Vbeta primers and 13 Jbeta primers. Profiling relied on immunoSEQ multiplex PCR, and the TCRdb table lists in-frame clones only, not all of them. The table records about 170,000 clones, over 75% of them present only once. Material for sequencing was PBMCs. The receptor was derived from a female donor in good health and CMV-seronegative. V is TRBV5-1 and J is TRBJ2-6, with 7 bases matching TRBD1. CDR3 DNA sequence: TGCGCCAGCAGCTTGTTTGGACAGGCCTCGTTGGGGGCCAACGTCCTGACTTTC. This gives the protein CASSLFGQASLGANVLTF.